These 26 T cell receptor beta chains were sequenced from one sample in a study of blood T cell repertoires in COVID-19. Repertoires were generated with immunoSEQ multiplex PCR, while TCRdb's copy carries only in-frame clones and drops some. This table has some 80,000 clones, 85% to 90% appearing once. Sequencing was performed on peripheral blood. The receptors come from a human donor in a cohort sampled during active COVID-19.

The chain combines TRBV5-1 with TRBJ1-2; TRBD1 agrees at 10 bases. This CDR3 comprises 15 residues. Germline V gene lookup returns CDR1 SGHRS and CDR2 YFSETQ. The ends lost 4 bases at V and 6 bases at J; junction bases unmatched: 9. The CDR3 DNA is TGCGCCAGCAGCCCCCTGGGGGACAGGGGAAATGGCTACACCTTC. Residues: CASSPLGDRGNGYTF. Full variable domain (remainder filled in from reference TRBV5-1 and TRBJ1-2): KAGVTQTPRYLIKTRGQQVTLSCSPISGHRSVSWYQQTPGQGLQFLFEYFSETQRNKGNFPGRFSGRQFSNSRSEMNVSTLELGDSALYLCASSPLGDRGNGYTFGSGTRLTVV.

The V gene is TRBV10-3, the J gene TRBJ2-7; TRBD2 matches 13 bases. Germline CDR1 is ENHRY and CDR2 is SYGVKD. This CDR3 region has 16 residues. V lost 1 base, J lost 1 base, and 1 base stayed unmatched. CDR3 protein: CAISEWTSGGSYEQYF. The DNA for the CDR3 is TGTGCCATCAGTGAGTGGACTAGCGGGGGTTCCTACGAGCAGTACTTC.

This clone was recorded a few times. CDR3 residues: CASSFDTTSSYNEQFF. Written as DNA, the CDR3 is TGTGCCAGCAGTTTTGACACGACAAGCTCCTACAATGAGCAGTTCTTC. The chain recombines TRBV27 with TRBJ2-1, with D unclear. CDR3 length equals 16 residues. Germline CDR1 is MNHEY and CDR2 is SMNVEV (reference sequence). V was trimmed by 3 bases and J by 0 bases, leaving 12 bases between them.

The sample holds one count of this clone. This chain links TRBV7-2 with TRBJ2-3; 9 bases match TRBD2. Losses at the gene ends were 4 bases for V and 3 bases for J; bases not matched to a gene: 5. Germline V gives CDR1 SGHTA, CDR2 FQGNSA. This CDR3 has 15 residues. CDR3 protein: CASSSRGGWTDTQYF. CDR3 bases: TGTGCCAGCAGCTCGCGGGGGGGCTGGACAGATACGCAGTATTTT.

The V call is TRBV29-1, the J call TRBJ1-1; TRBD1 matches at 7 bases. V lost 3 bases to trimming and J lost 0 bases; unmatched junction nucleotides: 1. The CDR3 totals 13 residues. Per the germline V gene, CDR1 is SQVTM and CDR2 is ANQGSEA. The CDR3 nucleotides are TGCAGCGTTGAGACAGGGCTGAACACTGAAGCTTTCTTT. It codes for CSVETGLNTEAFF.

This chain joins TRBV7-2 and TRBJ2-5, with a possible D match to TRBD1 (5 bases). CDR1 SGHTA and CDR2 FQGNSA come from the germline V gene. The CDR3 has 15 amino acids. Between the trimmed V and J ends, which lost 2 bases and 0 bases, there was a span of 10 bases. The CDR3 DNA reads as TGTGCCAGCAGCTTAAGTCCACAGGACCAAGAGACCCAGTACTTC. Translated, it gives CASSLSPQDQETQYF.

The genes are TRBV27 and TRBJ1-2, with D possibly matching TRBD1 (6 bases). V was cut by 2 bases and J by 4 bases, with 17 bases left in between. From germline, CDR1 is MNHEY and CDR2 SMNVEV (reference sequence). The CDR3 has 16 amino acids. CDR3 nucleotides: TGTGCCAGCAGTTTAAGGGGGAACAGGGATACCTATGGCTACACCTTC. Protein sequence: CASSLRGNRDTYGYTF.

The CDR3 protein is CASSLVGTSAGEQYF. For the CDR3, the DNA is TGTGCCAGCAGCTTGGTTGGGACTAGCGCGGGGGAGCAGTACTTC. The genes are TRBV5-4 and TRBJ2-7; 10 bases line up with TRBD2. The ends lost 0 bases at V and 7 bases at J; junction bases unmatched: 7. CDR1 SGHNT and CDR2 YYREEE come from the germline V gene (reference sequence). The CDR3 covers 15 residues.

V is TRBV6-1 and J is TRBJ1-1, with D perhaps TRBD1 (5 bases). Trimming cost V 3 bases and J 10 bases, with 12 bases left between them. CDR1 is MNHNS, CDR2 SASEGT, per germline. This CDR3 comprises 12 residues. The CDR3 region is CASSDPGGRAFF. In DNA form, the CDR3 reads TGTGCCAGCAGTGACCCCGGGGGGAGAGCTTTCTTT.

This clone has only one observation. The chain couples TRBV5-4 to TRBJ1-2, with 9 positions matching TRBD1. The germline gives CDR1 SGHNT, CDR2 YYREEE (reference sequence). J gave up 7 bases and V 4 bases, and 2 bases lay outside the gene matches. This CDR3 has 12 residues. The CDR3 here is CASSPDRGGYTF. For the CDR3, the DNA is TGTGCCAGCAGCCCGGACAGGGGTGGCTACACCTTC.

V and J are TRBV14 and TRBJ1-1, with a tentative D call TRBD1 (5 bases). The germline gives CDR1 SGHDN, CDR2 FVKESK. The CDR3 length is 20 residues. V dropped 0 bases and J dropped 0 bases, with 23 bases sitting between them. CDR3 protein: CASSQEDYGGGRTMNTEAFF. As DNA, the CDR3 is TGTGCCAGCAGCCAAGAGGACTATGGGGGGGGAAGGACCATGAACACTGAAGCTTTCTTT.

This chain joins TRBV29-1 and TRBJ2-7; 7 positions agree with TRBD1. Germline CDR1 and CDR2: SQVTM and ANQGSEA. The CDR3 runs 13 residues. V lost 3 bases to trimming and J lost 4 bases; unmatched junction nucleotides: 6. CDR3 DNA sequence: TGCAGCGTTGAGAGGGGGCGCGGGTACGAGCAGTACTTC. It yields the protein CSVERGRGYEQYF.

This clone appeared once. The chain carries TRBV4-1 and TRBJ2-7; 8 bases map to TRBD2. Germline-derived CDR1 and CDR2 are MGHRA and YSYEKL. J gave up 12 bases and V 2 bases, and 9 bases lay outside the gene matches. The CDR3 has 13 residues. The CDR3 loop is CASSQTSGGDMYF. CDR3 coding DNA: TGCGCCAGCAGCCAAACTAGCGGAGGGGACATGTACTTC.

This clone showed up just a few times. The rearrangement uses TRBV18 and TRBJ1-2; D is uncertain. This CDR3 region has 12 residues. Trimming cost V 5 bases and J 1 base, with 5 bases left between them. CDR1 and CDR2 (germline): KGHSH, LQKENI. The chain's CDR3 is CASSSNNYGYTF. The CDR3 nucleotides read TGTGCCAGCTCATCCAATAACTATGGCTACACCTTC.

In this sample, this clone turned up a few times. This chain joins TRBV5-1 and TRBJ2-3; TRBD2 matches 8 bases. The ends lost 5 bases at V and 2 bases at J; junction bases unmatched: 10. The germline CDR1 and CDR2 sequences are SGHRS and YFSETQ. The length of the CDR3 is 16 residues. CDR3 region: CASRSGGTSPTDTQYF. The CDR3 DNA sequence: TGCGCCAGCAGGTCGGGGGGGACTAGTCCCACAGATACGCAGTATTTT.

This clone was recorded once. This chain connects TRBV7-9 to TRBJ1-5; D remains unclear. V was clipped by 1 base and J by 6 bases, with 10 bases between them. The germline V gene has CDR1 SEHNR and CDR2 FQNEAQ (reference sequence). CDR3 length equals 14 residues. CDR3 residues: CASSLDEGGQPQHF. CDR3 coding DNA: TGTGCCAGCAGCTTAGACGAGGGAGGTCAGCCCCAGCATTTT.

The rearrangement joins TRBV29-1 to TRBJ2-5; 8 positions agree with TRBD2. Germline V gene sequence: CDR1 SQVTM, CDR2 ANQGSEA. The CDR3 totals 14 residues. V lost 3 bases and J lost 2; bases outside the gene matches: 5. The CDR3 region is CSVEASGFQETQYF. CDR3 bases: TGCAGCGTTGAGGCTAGCGGGTTTCAAGAGACCCAGTACTTC.

This clone turned up a few times. The V and J genes are TRBV28 and TRBJ2-1; 8 positions agree with TRBD2. V was clipped by 5 bases and J by 3 bases; unmatched bases: 15. This CDR3 spans 18 amino acids. Germline-derived CDR1 and CDR2 are MDHEN and SYDVKM. The CDR3 spells CASSERPRGTRVYNEQFF. The DNA for the CDR3 is TGTGCCAGCAGTGAACGCCCCCGGGGGACTAGGGTCTACAATGAGCAGTTCTTC.

V usage is TRBV5-1 and J usage is TRBJ2-5, with 10 bases aligning to TRBD2. Germline V gene sequence: CDR1 SGHRS, CDR2 YFSETQ. Trimming removed 3 bases from V and 3 bases from J; junction bases left unmatched: 8. This CDR3 has 16 residues. The CDR3 region has the DNA TGCGCCAGCAGCTATGGGACTAGCGCGGTCGAAGAGACCCAGTACTTC. Its translation: CASSYGTSAVEETQYF.

The rearrangement uses TRBV12-3 or TRBV12-4 and TRBJ2-5; D not resolved. V lost 6 bases to trimming and J lost 3 bases, with 11 bases between them. This CDR3 region has 13 residues. The CDR3 region has the DNA TGTGCCAGCAGGGGCCCTGCCGAAGAGACCCAGTACTTC. It codes for CASRGPAEETQYF.

The chain employs TRBV3-1 (or the pseudogene TRBV3-2) and TRBJ2-3, with 9 bases lining up with TRBD2. Germline assignment: CDR1 LGHDT and CDR2 YNNKEL (reference sequence). The trim removed 5 bases at V and 2 bases at J, leaving 14 bases unmatched. CDR3 size: 18 residues. CDR3: CASSNAGGGVHITDTQYF. The DNA of the CDR3 is TGTGCCAGCAGCAACGCGGGCGGGGGGGTACATATCACAGATACGCAGTATTTT.

This clone was detected once. The CDR3 sequence is CASSRSGAGGWSDTQYF. The CDR3 region has the DNA TGTGCCAGTAGTAGGTCTGGAGCGGGGGGGTGGTCAGATACGCAGTATTTT. The V call is TRBV19, the J call TRBJ2-3, with TRBD2 identical over 10 bases. The CDR3 length is 17 residues. CDR1 and CDR2 (germline): LNHDA, SQIVND (reference sequence). V was clipped by 4 bases and J by 4 bases; unmatched bases: 11.

This clone was recorded once. This chain's CDR3 is CASSPLSPVTGELFF. The DNA of the CDR3 is TGTGCCAGCAGCCCATTATCGCCGGTCACCGGGGAGCTGTTTTTT. The chain recombines TRBV6-2 or TRBV6-3 with TRBJ2-2, with D hard to call. This CDR3 is built from 15 residues. The germline V gene has CDR1 MNHEY and CDR2 SVGEGT. V gave up 6 bases and J gave up 4 bases, with 15 bases separating them.

The chain is built from TRBV28 and TRBJ1-2, with a weak D call TRBD1 (6 bases). The CDR3 runs 15 residues. Germline V CDR1 and CDR2: MDHEN, SYDVKM. Trimming shortened V by 6 bases and J by 5 bases, and 19 bases separated the two germline ends. CDR3 loop: CASSLPQGTPYGYTF. The CDR3 coding sequence is TGTGCCAGCAGCCTCCCCCAGGGGACGCCATATGGCTACACCTTC.

The chain employs TRBV4-3 and TRBJ2-3, with TRBD1 identical over 11 bases. Germline V lookup: CDR1 LGHNA, CDR2 YSLEER. The CDR3 contains 16 residues. Trimming at V came to 1 base and at J to 7 bases, leaving 7 bases not matched to a gene. In nucleotides, the CDR3 is TGCGCCAGCAGCCAAGGACCCGGGACAGGGGGATATACGCAGTATTTT. Residues: CASSQGPGTGGYTQYF.

The sample holds a few counts of this clone. The chain links TRBV2 to TRBJ2-7, with a possible D match to TRBD1 (5 bases). Germline V gives CDR1 SNHLY, CDR2 FYNNEI. There are 12 residues in the CDR3. The V end lost 4 bases, the J end lost 9 bases, and 13 bases lay between the germline ends. CDR3 amino acids: CASSGAGPVQYF. The CDR3 coding sequence is TGTGCCAGCAGTGGCGCAGGGCCCGTGCAGTACTTC.